The clone carrying this T cell receptor (beta chain) is labeled as medium-sized. Its target is unknown. Reverse transcription used roughly 450 ng RNA and constant-region primers for alpha and beta. Each of the alpha and beta chains got its own library through chain-specific third strand synthesis with indices. TCRdb itself ran the 5' RACE reads through MiXCR, one entry per CDR3 protein. The sample shows around 5,800 distinct CDR3 sequences, 10% of them seen only once. The data belong to a study of HIV-infected patients and healthy controls. The repertoire came from unfractionated whole blood and reflected all unsorted peripheral T cells. The CDR3 spans 15 residues. Per germline, CDR1 MDHEN and CDR2 SYDVKM. Trimming took off 3 bases at V and 3 bases at J, with 12 bases between the two ends. Study-level points and caveats: When repertoires were size-matched, rare events in HIV-infected data became overweighted.

The clonotype comes from an adult with HIV infection. The sample was blood, taken before antiretroviral therapy. The V gene is TRBV28, the J gene TRBJ1-5, with D possibly TRBD1 on 6 matching bases. The CDR3 sequence: CASSFGRGLNQPQHF. The DNA of the CDR3 is TGTGCCAGCAGTTTTGGCAGGGGCCTCAATCAGCCCCAGCATTTT.